One sample yielded the 15 T cell receptor beta chains listed below, sequenced in a study of cytomegalovirus exposure and HLA in healthy donors. Both 60 Vbeta primers and 13 Jbeta primers went into the PCR. Sequenced by immunoSEQ multiplex PCR; TCRdb stores in-frame clones only, minus some. The sample comprises some 97,000 clones, 70% to 85% of which are singletons, and 0.9% to 1.5% rests with the top ten. The sequencing input was PBMCs. The receptors were gathered from a woman between 18 and 30 years old in good health and CMV-seronegative.

CDR3 DNA: TGTGCCAGCAGCCAATCGGGGGGGTCCCACTCTGGGGCCAACGTCCTGACTTTC. Amino acids: CASSQSGGSHSGANVLTF. The chain employs TRBV4-2 and TRBJ2-6; 8 bases are a match to TRBD2. V was pared by 2 bases and J by 0 bases, with 6 bases of the junction left unmatched. Germline loops: CDR1 LGHNA, CDR2 YNFKEQ. This CDR3 contains 18 residues.

The chain couples TRBV2 to TRBJ1-4; no definite D call. The germline gives CDR1 SNHLY, CDR2 FYNNEI. The CDR3 loop spans 15 amino acids. Trimming left V 3 bases short and J 4 bases short, with 12 bases between. CDR3 region: CASSETPNGNEKLFF. The CDR3 DNA sequence: TGTGCCAGCAGTGAGACACCAAATGGTAATGAAAAACTGTTTTTT.

V usage is TRBV5-4 and J usage is TRBJ2-1; no definite D call. This CDR3 spans 15 amino acids. Germline CDR1 reads SGHNT; CDR2 reads YYREEE (reference sequence). The V gene lost 4 bases and the J gene lost 5 bases, with 16 bases spanning the gap. CDR3 protein: CASSPGEVSNNEQFF. The DNA for the CDR3 is TGTGCCAGCAGCCCTGGAGAGGTATCCAACAATGAGCAGTTCTTC. The full variable domain, with the rest looked up from reference TRBV5-4 and TRBJ2-1, is ETGVTQSPTHLIKTRGQQVTLRCSSQSGHNTVSWYQQALGQGPQFIFQYYREEENGRGNFPPRFSGLQFPNYSSELNVNALELDDSALYLCASSPGEVSNNEQFFGPGTRLTVL.

The chain uses TRBV7-9 and TRBJ2-7; 11 nucleotides align to TRBD2. This CDR3 region has 14 residues. With V trimmed by 6 bases and J by 3 bases, 4 bases remained unmatched. Germline V gene data show CDR1 as SEHNR and CDR2 as FQNEAQ (reference sequence). This CDR3 reads CASSRLAGFYEQYF. The CDR3 nucleotides are TGTGCCAGCAGTCGACTAGCGGGATTCTACGAGCAGTACTTC.

The chain recombines TRBV5-4 with TRBJ1-2; TRBD1 matches at 7 bases. CDR1 is SGHNT and CDR2 is YYREEE in the germline V gene (reference sequence). J gave up 5 bases and V 0 bases, and 7 bases lay outside the gene matches. The CDR3 consists of 15 residues. CDR3 DNA: TGTGCCAGCAGCTTGGGGACAGGTCTAGAGTATGGCTACACCTTC. Protein: CASSLGTGLEYGYTF.

The V call is TRBV5-6, the J call TRBJ1-2; 7 bases map to TRBD1. V was clipped by 2 bases and J by 5 bases; unmatched bases: 6. The length of the CDR3 is 14 residues. CDR1 and CDR2 from the germline V gene are SGHDT and YYEEEE. The CDR3 DNA is TGTGCCAGCAGCTTTCGAGGGGACAGATATGGCTACACCTTC. This gives the protein CASSFRGDRYGYTF.

Details on this clone: Other DNA sequences in this sample translate to the same CDR3. This rearrangement joins TRBV25-1 to TRBJ1-1; a possible D gene is TRBD1 (6 bases). The CDR3 consists of 15 residues. Germline CDR1 reads MGHDK; CDR2 reads SYGVNS. V dropped 5 bases and J dropped 5 bases, with 18 bases sitting between them. CDR3 nucleotides: TGTGCCAGCAGTAGAAGGCGGGGGCGATATACTGAAGCTTTCTTT. It encodes CASSRRRGRYTEAFF.

The V gene is TRBV7-6, the J gene TRBJ2-5; 9 bases match TRBD2. The CDR3 runs to 15 residues. Losses at the gene ends were 5 bases for V and 4 bases for J; bases not matched to a gene: 8. Germline values: CDR1 SGHVS, CDR2 FNYEAQ. CDR3 DNA: TGTGCCAGCAGCAGGCGGGGGGGGCTAGGAGAGACCCAGTACTTC. Translating it yields CASSRRGGLGETQYF.

The chain couples TRBV19 to TRBJ2-1, with TRBD2 identical over 14 bases. With V trimmed by 3 bases and J by 2 bases, 6 bases remained unmatched. The germline gives CDR1 LNHDA, CDR2 SQIVND (reference sequence). This CDR3 is built from 18 residues. The CDR3 spells CASSIGTSGRDAYNEQFF. The CDR3 nucleotides read TGTGCCAGTAGTATCGGGACTAGCGGGAGAGACGCCTACAATGAGCAGTTCTTC.

There are a few counts of this clone. This chain uses TRBV5-1 with TRBJ1-6; 7 bases are shared with TRBD1. CDR1 SGHRS and CDR2 YFSETQ come from the germline V gene. J was trimmed by 9 bases and V by 7 bases; bases with no gene match: 4. The CDR3 runs 12 residues. The CDR3 DNA reads TGCGCCAGCCGGCAGGGGGTTTCACCCCTCCACTTT. Translation: CASRQGVSPLHF.

J is TRBJ2-1 and V is TRBV28, with D possibly TRBD1 on 6 matching bases. Trimming cost V 6 bases and J 3 bases, with 12 bases left between them. Germline CDR1 is MDHEN and CDR2 is SYDVKM. This CDR3 contains 14 residues. The CDR3 spells CASRQRTDYNEQFF. The CDR3 DNA reads TGTGCCAGCAGGCAGCGGACAGACTACAATGAGCAGTTCTTC.

Comment on this clone: One end of the junction fails to match germline, which may point to a read error. V and J are TRBV7-9 and TRBJ1-1; D is unclear. CDR3 size: 16 residues. Germline CDR1 and CDR2: SEHNR and FQNEAQ (reference sequence). CDR3 sequence: CSSSPSGFARSTEAFF. The CDR3 DNA reads TGTTCCAGCAGCCCCAGCGGATTCGCCAGAAGCACTGAAGCTTTCTTT.

This rearrangement joins TRBV28 to TRBJ1-2; 9 nucleotides match TRBD1. Germline CDR1 MDHEN, CDR2 SYDVKM. CDR3 length: 13 amino acids. V was clipped by 6 bases and J by 2 bases; unmatched bases: 1. DNA of the CDR3: TGTGCCAGCAGGGACAGGGGCAACTATGGCTACACCTTC. Protein: CASRDRGNYGYTF.

The V gene is TRBV7-9, the J gene TRBJ1-1; a possible D gene is TRBD1 (6 bases). Trimming stripped 5 bases from V and 2 bases from J, with 12 bases between. The CDR3 has 14 residues. In germline, CDR1 is SEHNR, CDR2 FQNEAQ (reference sequence). The CDR3 sequence is CASSHSQGNTEAFF. As DNA, the CDR3 is TGTGCCAGCAGCCACTCACAGGGTAACACTGAAGCTTTCTTT.

This sequence joins TRBV5-4 and TRBJ2-1; maybe TRBD2 (5 bases). V was cut by 2 bases and J by 3 bases, with 9 bases left in between. The CDR3 runs 14 residues. The germline V gene encodes CDR1 SGHNT and CDR2 YYREEE (reference sequence). CDR3 amino acids: CASSFGLNYNEQFF. CDR3 bases: TGTGCCAGCAGCTTCGGACTGAACTACAATGAGCAGTTCTTC.